The table lists the clone carrying this T cell receptor (beta chain) with a few counts. Antigen specificity is unknown. The CDR3 loop spans 16 amino acids. CDR1 SGDLS and CDR2 YYNGEE come from the germline V gene. V shed 3 bases, J shed 8 bases, and the junction held 10 bases outside the gene matches. The data stem from a study of response to subunit inactivated influenza vaccine. Notes on the study in general: There was a suggestion from the authors that each seasonal influenza vaccination recruits few new T cells.

TCRdb itself ran the RT-PCR reads through MiXCR, one entry per CDR3 protein. Among around 250,000 distinct CDR3 sequences listed, 10% to 15% were seen once. The clonotype comes from a man aged 50-59 years who received an inactivated influenza vaccine. The sequencing used non-naive T cells sorted from PBMCs, collected around two weeks before vaccination. The chain couples TRBV9 to TRBJ2-1; TRBD2 aligns across 11 bases. CDR3 bases: TGTGCCAGCAGCGAACGGGGGACTAGCGGTCTGGATGAGCAGTTCTTC. The encoded protein is CASSERGTSGLDEQFF.